These T cell receptor beta chains were read from a single sample in a study of cytomegalovirus exposure and HLA in healthy donors. Using immunoSEQ multiplex PCR, the repertoire was profiled, and TCRdb retains in-frame clones only, with some absent. The sample lists 100,000 to 150,000 clones; less than 85% were seen once. The sample was PBMCs. Source of these receptors: a woman aged 40 to 55 in good health and CMV-seronegative. Both conserved end residues are part of each CDR3. Each record gives: J gene, clone size, D gene, V gene, CDR3 DNA, CDR3 protein. The D gene is left open where the match is weak. Clone size appears in some rows only: once, few, many, or a class for an expanded clone.

TRBJ2-1	-	-	TRBV9	TGTGCCAGCAGCCGGGGACTCAGCACCTACAATGAGCAGTTCTTC	CASSRGLSTYNEQFF
TRBJ2-5	-	-	TRBV2	TGTGCCAGCATCGTATTGACACAGCAAGAGACCCAGTACTTC	CASIVLTQQETQYF
TRBJ2-2	-	TRBD2	TRBV6-1	TGTGCCAGCAGTGGCCTAGCGGGGGGCCTGGAGCTGTTTTTT	CASSGLAGGLELFF
TRBJ1-4	-	-	TRBV9	TGTGCCAGCAGCCCCCCCGGAGGGCGTAATGAAAAACTGTTTTTT	CASSPPGGRNEKLFF
TRBJ2-3	few	-	TRBV18	TGTGCCAGCTCACCAGGCCTAGCGAGCACAGATACGCAGTATTTT	CASSPGLASTDTQYF
TRBJ1-2	-	TRBD1	TRBV19	TGTGCCAGTAGTAAAACAGGGGTGGCTGGCTACACCTTC	CASSKTGVAGYTF
TRBJ2-7	-	-	TRBV7-9	TGTGCCAGCAGCTCCACGGAGGGCTTCTACGAGCAGTACTTC	CASSSTEGFYEQYF
TRBJ1-1	-	-	TRBV7-2	TGTGCCAGCAGCTTGGAGGGGTGGGTGAGGCTGAGGAACACTGAAGCTTTCTTT	CASSLEGWVRLRNTEAFF
TRBJ2-7	-	-	TRBV11-2	TGTGCCAGCAGCTTAGGCTCAGGGGTGGGCGAGCAGTACTTC	CASSLGSGVGEQYF
TRBJ2-7	few	-	TRBV7-2	TGTGCCAGCAGCTTAACCCATGAGGACGAGCAGTACTTC	CASSLTHEDEQYF
TRBJ2-3	-	-	TRBV7-3	TGTGCCAGCAGCTTAAACCCTCCGGCGGGGGCGCAAGATACGCAGTATTTT	CASSLNPPAGAQDTQYF
TRBJ2-2	-	TRBD2	TRBV19	TGTGCCAGTAAAGCTAGCGGGGGCACCGGGGAGCTGTTTTTT	CASKASGGTGELFF
TRBJ2-2	few	-	TRBV10-3	TGTGCCTTGCGGGTTGGCGGGGAGCTGTTTTTT	CALRVGGELFF
TRBJ2-7	-	TRBD2	TRBV23-1	TGCGCCAGCAGTCTAATCCCTAGCGGGTTCCACGAGCAGTACTTC	CASSLIPSGFHEQYF
TRBJ1-4	few	TRBD1	TRBV5-1	TGCGCCAGCAGCCAGGACAGGACAGCCCGTAATGAAAAACTGTTTTTT	CASSQDRTARNEKLFF
TRBJ2-7	few	TRBD2	TRBV19	TGTGCCAGTAGTTCGGGACTAGCGGGATCTTACGAGCAGTACTTC	CASSSGLAGSYEQYF
TRBJ1-2	few	TRBD1	TRBV6-5	TGTGCCAGCAAAATACAGGGGATTCAGGGTGGCTACACCTTC	CASKIQGIQGGYTF
TRBJ1-5	few	TRBD1	TRBV5-3	TGTGCCAGAAGCTCGGGACAGTATAGCAATCAGCCCCAGCATTTT	CARSSGQYSNQPQHF
TRBJ1-4	-	-	TRBV7-8	TGTGCCAGCAGCGCATACAGGGTACGCGCAACTAATGAAAAACTGTTTTTT	CASSAYRVRATNEKLFF
TRBJ2-1	-	TRBD1	TRBV7-9	TGTGCCAGCAGCTGGGACAGGAGCGGTCCCAATGAGCAGTTCTTC	CASSWDRSGPNEQFF
TRBJ1-4	-	-	TRBV18	TGTGCCAGCTCACCTCGACAGAAAGAAAAACTGTTTTTT	CASSPRQKEKLFF
TRBJ2-1	few	-	TRBV29-1	TGCAGCGTTGAAAGCCCGGGGAGCTCCTACAATGAGCAGTTCTTC	CSVESPGSSYNEQFF
TRBJ2-4	once	-	TRBV5-1	TGCGCCAGCAGCCCCGGACTATTCCCCCAAAACATTCAGTACTTC	CASSPGLFPQNIQYF
TRBJ2-7	-	-	TRBV19	TGTGCCAGTAGTGCGACTAGGCTACATCCGGGCGAGCAGTACTTC	CASSATRLHPGEQYF
TRBJ2-7	-	-	TRBV7-2	TGTGCCAGCAGCACAGAACAGGCGTCTTACTACGAGCAGTACTTC	CASSTEQASYYEQYF
TRBJ2-5	-	-	TRBV5-1	TGCGCCAGCAGCTTACAGGTGGGGCAAGAGACCCAGTACTTC	CASSLQVGQETQYF
TRBJ2-1	-	TRBD2	TRBV19	TGTGCCAGCAGCCCGAGCGGGATTTCCTACAATGAGCAGTTCTTC	CASSPSGISYNEQFF
TRBJ2-2	-	-	TRBV9	TGTGCCAGCAGCGTAGACTTGAACACCGGGGAGCTGTTTTTT	CASSVDLNTGELFF
TRBJ2-2	-	TRBD2	TRBV19	TGTGCCAGTGCCCGAACCCCCGGGGGGGGGAACACCGGGGAGCTGTTTTTT	CASARTPGGGNTGELFF
TRBJ2-6	-	-	TRBV7-9	TGTGCCAGCAGCTTTAGCGGTCCCTCTGGGGCCAACGTCCTGACTTTC	CASSFSGPSGANVLTF
TRBJ2-2	-	TRBD2	TRBV9	TGTGCCAGCAGCGTAGCTCCGGGGGGTGACACCGGGGAGCTGTTTTTT	CASSVAPGGDTGELFF
TRBJ2-2	-	TRBD2	TRBV4-3	TGCGCCAGCAGCCAAGATCCACCCAGCGGGATAAGCACCGGGGAGCTGTTTTTT	CASSQDPPSGISTGELFF
TRBJ1-1	-	-	TRBV6-5	TGTGCCAGCAGTTACCAGCCAGGGCTGGGCACTGAAGCTTTCTTT	CASSYQPGLGTEAFF
TRBJ1-1	-	-	TRBV6-6	TGTGCCAGCACTACCCAGGGTACGGACACTGAAGCTTTCTTT	CASTTQGTDTEAFF
TRBJ1-3	-	-	TRBV5-4	TGTGCCAGCAGCTTGCAGGGCAGTTACTCTGGAAACACCATATATTTT	CASSLQGSYSGNTIYF
TRBJ2-1	few	TRBD2	TRBV5-1	TGCGCCAGCAGCTCAACTAGCGGGGGTTACAATGAGCAGTTCTTC	CASSSTSGGYNEQFF
TRBJ2-1	-	-	TRBV5-1	TGCGCCAGCAGCTTGGACGTAGCCTACAATGAGCAGTTCTTC	CASSLDVAYNEQFF
TRBJ2-3	-	TRBD2	TRBV9	TGTGCCAGCAGCGTAGAAATAGCGGGAACTAGCACAGATACGCAGTATTTT	CASSVEIAGTSTDTQYF
TRBJ2-7	-	TRBD1	TRBV6-1	TGTGCCAGCAGTGCTCGACAGGGCCACGAGCAGTACTTC	CASSARQGHEQYF
TRBJ2-2	-	TRBD2	TRBV19	TGTGCCAGCAAGGGACTAGCTTTGGGGGAGCTGTTTTTT	CASKGLALGELFF
TRBJ1-2	few	-	TRBV7-2	TGTGCCAGCAGCTTAGCGCCAATTCTAGGCTATGGCTACACCTTC	CASSLAPILGYGYTF
TRBJ2-1	-	TRBD2	TRBV6-1	TGTGCCAGCAGAGAACTAGCGGGGGGGGGCTACAATGAGCAGTTCTTC	CASRELAGGGYNEQFF
TRBJ2-7	-	-	TRBV5-1	TGCGCCAGCAGCTCCCCGGGACTACAGGGATTCTCCTACGAGCAGTACTTC	CASSSPGLQGFSYEQYF
TRBJ1-6	-	-	TRBV11-2	TGTGCCAGCAGCTGGGAGAGGTCACCCCTCCACTTT	CASSWERSPLHF
TRBJ1-4	-	-	TRBV30	TGTGCCTGGAGTGTGAGGAGGAAACCTAAGACAAACGAAAAACTGTTTTTT	CAWSVRRKPKTNEKLFF
TRBJ1-1	-	-	TRBV5-8	TGTGCCAGCAGCTGGGGCGGGGGTGAAGCTTTCTTT	CASSWGGGEAFF